This paragraph covers one T cell receptor beta chain sequence. This sample is drawn from a study of blood T cell repertoires in COVID-19. Overall study context: The United States, Italy and Spain were the sources of the acute and convalescent COVID-19 samples.

This CDR3 is 15 amino acids long. With 6 bases clipped from V and 8 bases from J, the junction kept 10 bases outside the gene matches. Germline assignment: CDR1 ENHRY and CDR2 SYGVKD. Per the original data handling: Nucleated cell counts were estimated from reference gene primer amplification. Sequencing was performed with immunoSEQ multiplex PCR; in TCRdb, only in-frame clones are kept and a portion is missing. V and J calls and clone size are those listed in that table; D and trimming were worked out from the DNA. The data show 150,000 to 200,000 clones, 88% seen once. The sequenced sample was peripheral blood. The receptor was derived from a human donor in a cohort sampled during active COVID-19. The chain joins TRBV10-3 to TRBJ2-1, with TRBD2 identical over 10 bases. CDR3 coding DNA: TGTGCCATCAGGAACAGCGGGGGGGCCATGGATGAGCAGTTCTTC. Its protein product is CAIRNSGGAMDEQFF.